Below, one T cell receptor (beta chain) is given with its context. As processed by the authors: From reference gene primer amplification, estimates of nucleated cell counts were derived. Assay: immunoSEQ multiplex PCR; the TCRdb copy retains only in-frame clones and omits some. V, J and clone size are those of that table, while D and trimming were read from the DNA. Of 150,000 to 200,000 clones in the sample, more than 75% were seen once. V lost 1 base to trimming and J lost 0 bases, with 10 bases between them. Germline V CDR1 and CDR2: GTSNPN, SVGIG (reference sequence). The CDR3 length is 14 residues. These data come from a study of blood T cell repertoires in COVID-19. Cohorts were assigned according to the clinical history that participants reported. For recovered donors of Cohort 3, there were two negative PCRs, clearance, or symptom resolution.

Source material: PBMCs or T cells enriched from blood (not recorded which). The rearrangement uses TRBV30 and TRBJ2-7, with D tentatively TRBD1 (7 bases). The clonotype was recovered from a woman between 45 and 60 years old who had recovered from COVID-19. The CDR3 nucleotides read TGTGCCTGGAGTGCAGGGGGGTTCTCCTACGAGCAGTACTTC. Its translation is CAWSAGGFSYEQYF.